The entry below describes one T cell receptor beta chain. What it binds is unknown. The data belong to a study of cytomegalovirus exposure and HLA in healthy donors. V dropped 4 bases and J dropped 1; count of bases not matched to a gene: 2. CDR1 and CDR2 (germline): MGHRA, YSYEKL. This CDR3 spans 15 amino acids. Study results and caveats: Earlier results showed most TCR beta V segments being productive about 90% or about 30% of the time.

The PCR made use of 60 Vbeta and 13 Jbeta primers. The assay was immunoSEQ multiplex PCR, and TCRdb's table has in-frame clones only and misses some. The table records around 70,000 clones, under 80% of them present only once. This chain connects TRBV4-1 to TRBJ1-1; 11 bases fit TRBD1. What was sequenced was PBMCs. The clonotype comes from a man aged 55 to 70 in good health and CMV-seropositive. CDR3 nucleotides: TGCGCCAGCAGCCGGACAGGGGGCGGGAACACTGAAGCTTTCTTT. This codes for CASSRTGGGNTEAFF.